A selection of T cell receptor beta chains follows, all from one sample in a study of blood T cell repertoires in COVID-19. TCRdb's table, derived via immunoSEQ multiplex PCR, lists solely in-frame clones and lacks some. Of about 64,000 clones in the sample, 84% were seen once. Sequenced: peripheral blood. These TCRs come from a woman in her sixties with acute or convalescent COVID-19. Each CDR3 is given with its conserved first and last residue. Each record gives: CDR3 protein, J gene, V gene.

cdr3_aa: CASSLTAPSTGELFF
j_call: TRBJ2-2
v_call: TRBV27

cdr3_aa: CASSITTRAGIIGDTQYF
j_call: TRBJ2-3
v_call: TRBV19

cdr3_aa: CASSLERVNYGYTF
j_call: TRBJ1-2
v_call: TRBV7-2

cdr3_aa: CASSRDRGVQPQHF
j_call: TRBJ1-5
v_call: TRBV10-2

cdr3_aa: CASSMRGNYGYTF
j_call: TRBJ1-2
v_call: TRBV27

cdr3_aa: CASSAQNDRVYGYTF
j_call: TRBJ1-2
v_call: TRBV2

cdr3_aa: CASRPGQGGTWTEAFF
j_call: TRBJ1-1
v_call: TRBV19

cdr3_aa: CASSPLNTEAFF
j_call: TRBJ1-1
v_call: TRBV11-2

cdr3_aa: CASSHTPGQRGSNYGYTF
j_call: TRBJ1-2
v_call: TRBV3-1/TRBV3-2

cdr3_aa: CASKGAGTEAFF
j_call: TRBJ1-1
v_call: TRBV6-4

cdr3_aa: CASTDPGKRDGYTF
j_call: TRBJ1-2
v_call: TRBV3-1/TRBV3-2

cdr3_aa: CASSPGTGGGYGYTF
j_call: TRBJ1-2
v_call: TRBV27

cdr3_aa: CASSYAGTRNGYTF
j_call: TRBJ1-2
v_call: TRBV5-1

cdr3_aa: CASSLEPSGGMQYF
j_call: TRBJ2-3
v_call: TRBV11-2

cdr3_aa: CASSIDGGLTGELFF
j_call: TRBJ2-2
v_call: TRBV19

cdr3_aa: CASSLAGGGAYNEQFF
j_call: TRBJ2-1
v_call: TRBV5-6

cdr3_aa: CASSPWDRGPGNYGYTF
j_call: TRBJ1-2
v_call: TRBV19

cdr3_aa: CASSMWDSYGYTF
j_call: TRBJ1-2
v_call: TRBV19

cdr3_aa: CASSQEAGQKYQPQHF
j_call: TRBJ1-5
v_call: TRBV4-2

cdr3_aa: CASSETGGDTEAFF
j_call: TRBJ1-1
v_call: TRBV6-6

cdr3_aa: CASSPLLGGAEKLFF
j_call: TRBJ1-4
v_call: TRBV19

cdr3_aa: CAWRRDNYNEQFF
j_call: TRBJ2-1
v_call: TRBV30

cdr3_aa: CATSRGGSGHGEQFF
j_call: TRBJ2-1
v_call: TRBV15

cdr3_aa: CASSRAGQGNTEAFF
j_call: TRBJ1-1
v_call: TRBV4-2

cdr3_aa: CASSSGGVQETQYF
j_call: TRBJ2-5
v_call: TRBV5-4

cdr3_aa: CASSLQGSGTGELFF
j_call: TRBJ2-2
v_call: TRBV5-5

cdr3_aa: CASSQKTEVDSGANVLTF
j_call: TRBJ2-6
v_call: TRBV23-1

cdr3_aa: CAWSGGLGPDTQYF
j_call: TRBJ2-3
v_call: TRBV30

cdr3_aa: CASSGRGEVPSYEQYF
j_call: TRBJ2-7
v_call: TRBV10-1

cdr3_aa: CASSLLTSDKQYF
j_call: TRBJ2-7
v_call: TRBV9

cdr3_aa: CASSVQPNYGYTF
j_call: TRBJ1-2
v_call: TRBV2

cdr3_aa: CASTGSAYNSPLHF
j_call: TRBJ1-6
v_call: TRBV25-1

cdr3_aa: CASSYLGQETYEQYF
j_call: TRBJ2-7
v_call: TRBV6-5

cdr3_aa: CASRQGARGNQPQHF
j_call: TRBJ1-5
v_call: TRBV19

cdr3_aa: CASSPGGAGTGELFF
j_call: TRBJ2-2
v_call: TRBV5-4

cdr3_aa: CATSSSGGANNEQFF
j_call: TRBJ2-1
v_call: TRBV24-1

cdr3_aa: CASSLWEGPTEAFF
j_call: TRBJ1-1
v_call: TRBV5-1

cdr3_aa: CASSLAGVDTIYF
j_call: TRBJ1-3
v_call: TRBV5-1

cdr3_aa: CASSRDRGTEQYF
j_call: TRBJ2-7
v_call: TRBV19

cdr3_aa: CASSRHGSGNTIYF
j_call: TRBJ1-3
v_call: TRBV3-1/TRBV3-2

cdr3_aa: CASSERGGQDFIQYF
j_call: TRBJ2-4
v_call: TRBV11-2

cdr3_aa: CASKTDTDTQYF
j_call: TRBJ2-3
v_call: TRBV2

cdr3_aa: CAGTVTGELFF
j_call: TRBJ2-2
v_call: TRBV30

cdr3_aa: CASSMTGGLTEAFF
j_call: TRBJ1-1
v_call: TRBV11-3

cdr3_aa: CASSTQGTDTEAFF
j_call: TRBJ1-1
v_call: TRBV5-1

cdr3_aa: CSVTHGGAGEQYF
j_call: TRBJ2-7
v_call: TRBV29-1

cdr3_aa: CASSFPQGAINTIYF
j_call: TRBJ1-3
v_call: TRBV11-2

cdr3_aa: CASSLDRKYGYTF
j_call: TRBJ1-2
v_call: TRBV5-1